This T cell receptor (beta chain) was identified in a study of shared clonotypes between healthy human individuals (TCRdb year 2020). Background for the entire study: The cohort included three men and two women between 18 and 49 years of age. For each donor, CD4 naive and CD4 memory were each run on three plates, CD8 naive on two plates, and CD8 memory on one plate. Blood TCR repertoires of roughly 5 healthy adults were deeply sequenced to estimate repertoire size and the extent of clonotype sharing between individuals. To increase sequencing depth and limit assay-specific biases, TCR repertoire library preparation and sequencing were carried out by different laboratories using diverse techniques. Per donor, leukapheresis produced somewhere between about 0.9 and 9 billion PBMCs. General findings and caveats noted by the study authors: Sharing across a few donors was observed for approximately 5% of naive CD4, about 3.2% of naive CD8, over 2% of memory CD4, and over 0.3% of memory CD8 clonotypes. Larger estimated clonotype richness was generally found for naive subsets than for memory subsets. Rarefaction of sorted-subset datasets indicated incomplete sequencing despite the large sequencing depth. Sampling was limited to blood, and TCR repertoires in tissue likely differ from TCR repertoires in blood. Based on pairwise subsampling, the degree of clonotype sharing among donors was expected to be affected by sequencing depth. Clonotypes shared by all four sorted-subset donors showed higher generation probabilities than non-shared clonotypes. The genetic and exposure-history diversity represented was limited by the small number of donors.

Comments on this clone: Its antigen target is currently unknown. Base-call qualities are not available, and no considerably larger clone is one nucleotide away. Other DNA sequences from this sample encode an identical CDR3 as well.

V lost 4 bases and J lost 2 bases, and the count of bases not matched to a germline gene is 2. The germline V gene provides CDR1 SGHRS and CDR2 YFSETQ. From the cysteine through the phenylalanine, the CDR3 covers 14 amino acids. Left in the record is the CDR3 DNA by itself, 42 bases read in frame from the first base. Using the deep immunoSEQ assay, multiplex PCR amplified TCR CDR3 regions from genomic DNA. Extracted genomic DNA from each cell subset was spread evenly across all wells of several immunoSEQ 96-well plates, with each plate serving as a replicate. Each replicate PCR for sorted subsets received around 200 ng genomic DNA, equal to roughly 33,000 T cell genomes. Purified libraries were measured with a Qubit 3.0 fluorometer, size-checked on a Bioanalyzer 2100, and measured again with the KAPA Library Quantification kit. Each immunoSEQ 96-well plate was sequenced on its own single-read 150-cycle Illumina NextSeq 550 flow cell. The published analysis was carried out like this. Because the immunoSEQ output held only junctional sequences and lacked quality scores, the filtering could not match the filtering applied to full-length reads. To assign V/J genes and CDR3, sequences were annotated using PyIR, a Python wrapper for IgBLAST v1.9, with IMGT germline references. Any read was removed if the V/J assignment was weak (E-value above 1e-6), the CDR3 was missing, or the read contained stop codons, out-of-frame junctions, or ambiguous translated residues. A V3J clonotype was defined by an identical inferred V gene, J gene, and CDR3 amino acid sequence. Percentage overlap between repertoires was computed as shared unique clonotypes divided by the size of the smaller repertoire. Three approaches were used to assess repertoire richness: RTK rarefaction, the Chao1 estimator, and Recon v2.1 estimates of unobserved clonotypes. Generation probabilities for all TCRbeta clonotypes obtained by the gDNA method from a handful of donors were computed using OLGA. The clones in this table, taken by TCRdb from immuneACCESS, are in-frame only. Not every clone is retained; where verified, under half of the shortfall comes from an unresolved V gene, and the cause of the rest is unknown. V and J calls and clone size follow that table, whereas D and trimming were derived from the DNA. The sample table lists about 1 million clones, around 74% of them with a count of one. The ten largest clones capture 1.4% of the sample.

The donors were healthy, HIV-negative adults with no recently reported acute infections or vaccinations. Every donor was a Caucasian adult residing in Nashville, Tennessee, USA. CD4+ T cells were enriched through magnetic negative selection, after which naive cells were positively selected on CD45RA and the remaining negative fraction served as the memory subset. Blood was collected by leukapheresis, and PBMCs were isolated by Ficoll-Histopaque density gradient centrifugation and then cryopreserved in liquid nitrogen vapor phase. Analytical flow cytometry was used to check the purity and quantity of every magnetically sorted T cell population. Each sorted fraction had its genomic DNA isolated and then quantified by UV absorbance on a Nanodrop 2000c.

The specimen was memory CD4+ T cells sorted from blood. Taken with the paper, the label for cell subset or site translates to: CD45RA-negative fraction. The TCR comes from a man aged 18-30 years in good health. The chain links TRBV5-1 with TRBJ1-2; TRBD1 aligns with 10 central bases. In nucleotides, the sequence is TGCGCCAGCAGCGGGGACAGGGGAAACTATGGCTACACCTTC. It translates to CASSGDRGNYGYTF.